This TCR beta chain was found in a study of PD-L1 blockade in urothelial cancer. The overall study: Patients commenced atezolizumab in the mid-2010s, and it was given at 1,200 mg intravenously every 3 weeks. Male sex and bladder-origin urothelial cancer were recorded for about nine tenths of the roughly 29 patients.

Into every PCR, synthetic TCR analog templates were spiked. TCRdb keeps only in-frame clones here, not all; method: immunoSEQ multiplex PCR. The sample has 65,000 to 80,000 clones; 84% are singletons. Germline V gives CDR1 SGHAT, CDR2 FQNNGV. CDR3 length: 14 amino acids. With 5 bases removed from V and 3 bases from J, the gap between germline ends came to 11 bases. This clone showed up just once. The source is a man aged 65 to 79 with urothelial cancer. The source was PBMCs, collected around atezolizumab (anti-PD-L1) treatment. The rearrangement links TRBV11-2 to TRBJ2-1; D is possibly TRBD1 (6 bases). The CDR3, as DNA: TGTGCCAGCAGCCCGGACAGTTACTACAATGAGCAGTTCTTC. This encodes CASSPDSYYNEQFF.